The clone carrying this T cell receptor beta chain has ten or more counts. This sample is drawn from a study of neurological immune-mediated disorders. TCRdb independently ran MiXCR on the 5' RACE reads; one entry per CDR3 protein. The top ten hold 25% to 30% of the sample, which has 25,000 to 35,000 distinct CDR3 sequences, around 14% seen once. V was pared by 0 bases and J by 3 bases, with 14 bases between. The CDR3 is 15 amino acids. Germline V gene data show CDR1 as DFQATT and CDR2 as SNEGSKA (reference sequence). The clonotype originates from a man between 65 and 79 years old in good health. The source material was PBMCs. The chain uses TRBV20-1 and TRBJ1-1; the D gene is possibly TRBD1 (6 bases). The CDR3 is CSARDGGQDHTEAFF. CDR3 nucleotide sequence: TGCAGTGCTAGAGATGGGGGGCAGGACCACACTGAAGCTTTCTTT.